The 14 T cell receptor beta chains listed next were all sequenced from one sample in a study of CD8 T cells in ankylosing spondylitis. TCRdb processed the 5' RACE reads anew with MiXCR; each CDR3 protein has one entry. The sample has around 35,000 distinct CDR3 sequences; about an eighth are singletons. Material for sequencing was synovial fluid, either unsorted or a sorted T cell fraction (not recorded which). These receptors were taken from a male donor with ankylosing spondylitis.

This clonotype showed up just a few times. V usage is TRBV30 and J usage is TRBJ1-5; D is undetermined. V lost 3 bases and J lost 3, with 15 bases in between. The germline CDR1 and CDR2 sequences are GTSNPN and SVGIG (reference sequence). This CDR3 is 15 amino acids long. The CDR3 is CAWRHRVGDNQPQHF. CDR3 DNA: TGTGCCTGGAGACATCGGGTGGGCGACAATCAGCCCCAGCATTTT.

Ten or more counts support this clonotype. The J gene is TRBJ1-3, the V gene TRBV4-3; D is undetermined. The CDR3 is 16 amino acids. Per germline, CDR1 LGHNA and CDR2 YSLEER. The germline V and J ends were trimmed by 0 bases and 0 bases, with 9 bases remaining between them. This CDR3 reads CASSQDMAISGNTIYF. The CDR3 DNA follows: TGCGCCAGCAGCCAAGACATGGCGATCTCTGGAAACACCATATATTTT.

The chain carries TRBV27 and TRBJ2-2, with 8 bases aligning to TRBD2. The CDR3 extends over 14 amino acids. The ends lost 5 bases at V and 6 bases at J; junction bases unmatched: 5. CDR1 MNHEY and CDR2 SMNVEV come from the germline V gene (reference sequence). The CDR3 here is CASSGQRGPGELFF. The CDR3 nucleotides are TGTGCCAGCAGTGGCCAGCGGGGGCCCGGGGAGCTGTTTTTT.

This clonotype was picked up a small number of times. The chain carries TRBV27 and TRBJ2-1; 9 bases are shared with TRBD1. This CDR3 has 13 residues. Per germline, CDR1 MNHEY and CDR2 SMNVEV (reference sequence). The junction had 0 bases not matched to a gene; V was cut back by 5 bases and J by 4 bases. The CDR3 DNA follows: TGTGCCAGCAGTGGGACAGGGTACAATGAGCAGTTCTTC. The encoded protein is CASSGTGYNEQFF.

This clonotype turned up a few times. The chain combines TRBV7-8 with TRBJ1-4, with a tentative D call TRBD1 (6 bases). Per germline, CDR1 SGHVS and CDR2 FQNEAQ. This CDR3 spans 15 amino acids. V lost 5 bases and J 4 bases, leaving 14 bases between the germline ends. The CDR3 nucleotides read TGTGCCAGCAGCCGCACAGGGCCGGGTAATGAAAAACTGTTTTTT. Amino acid sequence: CASSRTGPGNEKLFF.

V gene TRBV5-1 combines with J gene TRBJ2-7; 7 positions match TRBD1. Trimming removed 0 bases from V and 3 bases from J; junction bases left unmatched: 9. CDR1 and CDR2 from the germline V gene are SGHRS and YFSETQ. The CDR3 contains 16 residues. This chain's CDR3 is CASSLAPTGKGYEQYF. The CDR3 DNA is TGCGCCAGCAGCTTGGCCCCGACAGGGAAGGGCTACGAGCAGTACTTC.

This clonotype was seen at least ten times. V is TRBV6-2 or TRBV6-3 and J is TRBJ2-3, with 11 bases fitting TRBD2. V lost 4 bases, J lost 3 bases, and 3 bases stayed unmatched. Per the germline V gene, CDR1 is MNHEY and CDR2 is SVGEGT. The CDR3 length is 15 residues. The CDR3: CASSLGLAETDTQYF. The CDR3, as DNA: TGTGCCAGCAGTTTGGGACTAGCGGAAACAGATACGCAGTATTTT.

V gene TRBV28 combines with J gene TRBJ2-3; weak D call: TRBD1 (6 bases). The V end was cut by 5 bases, the J end by 4 bases, with 16 bases between. Germline CDR1 reads MDHEN; CDR2 reads SYDVKM. This CDR3 has 15 residues. The DNA of the CDR3 is TGTGCCAGCAGTCCCGGGACACTAGGTTCAGATACGCAGTATTTT. Its translation: CASSPGTLGSDTQYF.

This clonotype was observed a handful of times. The chain uses TRBV20-1 and TRBJ1-1; 7 nucleotides agree with TRBD1. The J segment lost 3 bases and the V segment lost 4 bases, leaving 5 bases of the junction unmatched. Germline CDR1 is DFQATT and CDR2 is SNEGSKA (reference sequence). The CDR3 is 13 residues long. DNA of the CDR3: TGCAGTGCTACGCAGGGGGACCACACTGAAGCTTTCTTT. This sequence encodes CSATQGDHTEAFF.

This clonotype was seen many times. The chain combines TRBV12-3 or TRBV12-4 with TRBJ1-6; D not certain. The CDR3 loop spans 13 amino acids. V lost 1 base to trimming and J lost 5 bases, with 3 bases between them. The CDR3 sequence: CASSLGDNSPLHF. The CDR3 DNA is TGTGCCAGCAGTTTAGGGGATAATTCACCCCTCCACTTT.

This clonotype came up many times. The chain carries TRBV6-5 and TRBJ2-7; tentative D call: TRBD2 (5 bases). Germline lookup yields CDR1 MNHEY and CDR2 SVGAGI. Trimming removed 0 bases from V and 2 bases from J, with 14 bases in between. The CDR3 runs to 16 residues. CDR3 coding DNA: TGTGCCAGCAGTTACTCGGTAGGGCTGGAGGCCTACGAGCAGTACTTC. Its translation is CASSYSVGLEAYEQYF.

V gene TRBV29-1 combines with J gene TRBJ2-7; 12 bases fit TRBD1. Germline-derived CDR1 and CDR2 are SQVTM and ANQGSEA. The CDR3 spans 13 residues. With 7 bases clipped from V and 7 bases from J, the junction kept 8 bases outside the gene matches. The CDR3 sequence is CSALGQGAQEQYF. The CDR3 nucleotides read TGCAGCGCCCTGGGACAGGGGGCGCAAGAGCAGTACTTC.

This clonotype was recorded at least ten times. V is TRBV12-3 or TRBV12-4 and J is TRBJ2-1, with 9 bases fitting TRBD1. V trimming: 6 bases; J trimming: 5 bases; junction bases outside the gene matches: 8. The CDR3 length is 15 residues. The DNA for the CDR3 is TGTGCCAGCAGGACGGACAGGGGTCCGAACAATGAGCAGTTCTTC. Translation: CASRTDRGPNNEQFF.

The table lists this clonotype with many counts. The V and J genes are TRBV20-1 and TRBJ2-5, with D hard to call. V was clipped by 6 bases and J by 6 bases, with 11 bases between them. The CDR3 extends over 11 amino acids. The V gene's germline CDR1 is DFQATT and CDR2 SNEGSKA (reference sequence). The CDR3 spells CSARVEKTQYF. In DNA, the CDR3 is TGCAGTGCCCGGGTCGAGAAGACCCAGTACTTC.